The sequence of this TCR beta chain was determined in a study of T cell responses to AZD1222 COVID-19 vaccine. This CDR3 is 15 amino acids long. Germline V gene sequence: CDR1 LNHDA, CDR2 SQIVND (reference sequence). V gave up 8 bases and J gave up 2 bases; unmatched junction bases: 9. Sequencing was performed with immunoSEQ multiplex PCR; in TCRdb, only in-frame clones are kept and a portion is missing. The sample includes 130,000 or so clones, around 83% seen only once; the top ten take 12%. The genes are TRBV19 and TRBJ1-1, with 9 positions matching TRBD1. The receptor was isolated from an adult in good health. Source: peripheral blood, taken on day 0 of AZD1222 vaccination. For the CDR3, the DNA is TGTGCCAGTTCACACAGGGGGCGAGGTAACACTGAAGCTTTCTTT. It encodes CASSHRGRGNTEAFF.